The clone carrying this T cell receptor (beta chain) was picked up a small number of times. Antigen: not known. Trimming removed 5 bases from V and 3 bases from J, with 10 bases in between. The CDR3 is made up of 13 amino acids. Germline loops: CDR1 SNHLY, CDR2 FYNNEI. This specimen belongs to a study of blood T cells in healthy people across ages. Alongside a J-beta primer mix, a sample-barcoded 5' primer served in a second PCR lasting roughly 6 to 12 cycles. TCRdb used MiXCR to reprocess the 5' RACE reads, holding one entry per CDR3 protein. The table lists some 1.4 million distinct CDR3 sequences, about 40% of them singletons, with roughly 7.9% in the top ten. Study-wide results and limits: Versus aged donors, long-lived donors had higher diversity and more naive CD4+ cells. Diversity was estimated from one million T cells, and these estimates were considered underestimates.

The source of this sequence is a woman aged 18 to 35 in good health. The material sequenced was blood. The V gene is TRBV2, the J gene TRBJ1-2; tentative D call: TRBD1 (6 bases). CDR3 DNA sequence: TGTGCCAGCAGTACAGGGATCGACTATGGCTACACCTTC. Its protein is CASSTGIDYGYTF.